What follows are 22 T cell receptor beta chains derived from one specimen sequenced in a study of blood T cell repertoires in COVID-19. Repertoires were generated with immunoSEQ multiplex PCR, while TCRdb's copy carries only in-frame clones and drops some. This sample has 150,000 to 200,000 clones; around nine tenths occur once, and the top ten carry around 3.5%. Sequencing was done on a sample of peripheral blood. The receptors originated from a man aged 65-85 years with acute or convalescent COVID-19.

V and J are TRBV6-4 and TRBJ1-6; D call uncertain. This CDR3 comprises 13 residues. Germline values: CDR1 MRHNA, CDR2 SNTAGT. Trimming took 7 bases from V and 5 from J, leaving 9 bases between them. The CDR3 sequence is CASIGPHNSPLHF. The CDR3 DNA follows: TGTGCCAGCATTGGGCCTCATAATTCACCCCTCCACTTT.

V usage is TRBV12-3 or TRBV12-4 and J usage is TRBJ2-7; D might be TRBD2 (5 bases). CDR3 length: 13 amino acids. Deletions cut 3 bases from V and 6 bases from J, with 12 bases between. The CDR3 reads CASSFLPGSEQYF. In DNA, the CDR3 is TGTGCCAGCAGTTTTCTCCCGGGAAGCGAGCAGTACTTC.

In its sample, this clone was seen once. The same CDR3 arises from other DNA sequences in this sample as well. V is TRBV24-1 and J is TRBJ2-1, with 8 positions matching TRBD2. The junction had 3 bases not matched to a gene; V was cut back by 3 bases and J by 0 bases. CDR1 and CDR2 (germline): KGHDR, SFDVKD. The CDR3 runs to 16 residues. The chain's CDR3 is CATSDAGGSSYNEQFF. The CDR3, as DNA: TGTGCCACCAGTGATGCGGGGGGTAGCTCCTACAATGAGCAGTTCTTC.

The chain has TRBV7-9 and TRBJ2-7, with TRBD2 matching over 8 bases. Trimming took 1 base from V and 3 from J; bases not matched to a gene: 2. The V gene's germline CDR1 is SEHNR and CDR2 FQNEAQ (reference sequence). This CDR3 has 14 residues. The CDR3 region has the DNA TGTGCCAGCAGCTTAGAGGGACTAGACTACGAGCAGTACTTC. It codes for CASSLEGLDYEQYF.

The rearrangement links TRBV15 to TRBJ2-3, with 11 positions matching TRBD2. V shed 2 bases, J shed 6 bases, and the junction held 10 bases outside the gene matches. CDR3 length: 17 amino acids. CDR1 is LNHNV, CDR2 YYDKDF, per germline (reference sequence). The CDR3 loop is CATSRSSGGPRSDTQYF. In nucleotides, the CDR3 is TGTGCCACCAGCAGATCTAGCGGGGGGCCTAGGTCTGATACGCAGTATTTT.

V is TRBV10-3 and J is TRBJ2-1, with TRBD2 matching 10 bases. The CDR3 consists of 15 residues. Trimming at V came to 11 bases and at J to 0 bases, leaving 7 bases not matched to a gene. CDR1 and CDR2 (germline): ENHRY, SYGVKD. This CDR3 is CAVHSGGSSYNEQFF. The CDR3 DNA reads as TGTGCCGTACATAGCGGGGGGAGCTCCTACAATGAGCAGTTCTTC.

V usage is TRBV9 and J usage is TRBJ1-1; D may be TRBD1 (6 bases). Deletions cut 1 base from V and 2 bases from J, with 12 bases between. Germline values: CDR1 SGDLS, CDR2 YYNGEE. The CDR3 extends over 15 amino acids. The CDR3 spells CASSVQGHRNTEAFF. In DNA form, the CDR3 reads TGTGCCAGCAGCGTACAGGGACACCGAAACACTGAAGCTTTCTTT.

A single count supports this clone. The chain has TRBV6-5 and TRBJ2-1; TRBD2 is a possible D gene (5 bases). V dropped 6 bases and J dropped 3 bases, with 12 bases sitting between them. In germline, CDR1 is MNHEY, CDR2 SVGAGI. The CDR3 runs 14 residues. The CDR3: CASRDSGIYNEQFF. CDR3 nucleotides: TGTGCCAGCAGGGACTCGGGGATCTACAATGAGCAGTTCTTC.

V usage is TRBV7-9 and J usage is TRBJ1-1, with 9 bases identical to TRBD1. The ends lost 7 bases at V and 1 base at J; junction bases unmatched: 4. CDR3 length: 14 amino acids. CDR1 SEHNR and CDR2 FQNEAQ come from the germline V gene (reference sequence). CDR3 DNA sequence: TGTGCCAGCATTTCGGACAGGGGGAACACTGAAGCTTTCTTT. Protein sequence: CASISDRGNTEAFF.

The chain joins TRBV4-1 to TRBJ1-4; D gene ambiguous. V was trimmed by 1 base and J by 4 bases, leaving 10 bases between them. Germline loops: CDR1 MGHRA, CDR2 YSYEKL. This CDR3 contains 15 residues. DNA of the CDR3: TGCGCCAGCAGCCAAGGTCCCCGGGGTAATGAAAAACTGTTTTTT. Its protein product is CASSQGPRGNEKLFF.

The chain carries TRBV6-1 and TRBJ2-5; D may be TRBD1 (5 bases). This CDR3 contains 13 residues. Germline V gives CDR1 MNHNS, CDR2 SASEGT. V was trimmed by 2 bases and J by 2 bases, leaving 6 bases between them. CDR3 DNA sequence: TGTGCCAGCAGTGAACAGGGTCAAGAGACCCAGTACTTC. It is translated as CASSEQGQETQYF.

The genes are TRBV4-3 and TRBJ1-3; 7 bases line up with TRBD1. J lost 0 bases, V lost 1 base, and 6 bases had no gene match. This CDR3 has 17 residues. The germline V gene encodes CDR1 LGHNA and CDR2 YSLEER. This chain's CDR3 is CASSQGGGHGSGNTIYF. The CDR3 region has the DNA TGCGCCAGCAGCCAAGGAGGGGGCCACGGCTCTGGAAACACCATATATTTT.

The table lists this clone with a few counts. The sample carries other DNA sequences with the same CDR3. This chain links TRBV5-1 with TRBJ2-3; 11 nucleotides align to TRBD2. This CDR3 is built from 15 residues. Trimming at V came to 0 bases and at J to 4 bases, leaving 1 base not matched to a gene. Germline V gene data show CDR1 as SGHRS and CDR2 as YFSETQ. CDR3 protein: CASSLALAGADTQYF. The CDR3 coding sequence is TGCGCCAGCAGCTTGGCACTAGCGGGGGCAGATACGCAGTATTTT.

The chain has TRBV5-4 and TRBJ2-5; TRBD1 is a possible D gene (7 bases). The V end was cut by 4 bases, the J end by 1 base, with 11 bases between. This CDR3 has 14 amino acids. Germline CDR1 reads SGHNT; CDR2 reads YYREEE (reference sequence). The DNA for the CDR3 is TGTGCCAGCAGCGCGGGGACAGTCCAAGAGACCCAGTACTTC. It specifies CASSAGTVQETQYF.

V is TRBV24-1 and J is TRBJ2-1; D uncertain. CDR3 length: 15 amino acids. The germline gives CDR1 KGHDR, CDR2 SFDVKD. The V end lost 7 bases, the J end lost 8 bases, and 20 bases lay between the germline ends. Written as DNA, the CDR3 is TGTGCCACCAGAAACCTTCACCGTGCGAGCGATGAGCAGTTCTTC. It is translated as CATRNLHRASDEQFF.

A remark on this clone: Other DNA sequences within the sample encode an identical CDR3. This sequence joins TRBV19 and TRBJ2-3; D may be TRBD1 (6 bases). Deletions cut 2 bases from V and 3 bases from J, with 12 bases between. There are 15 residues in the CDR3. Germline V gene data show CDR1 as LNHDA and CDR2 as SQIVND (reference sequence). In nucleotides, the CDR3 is TGTGCCAGTAGTATATGGGGGCTGAGAACAGATACGCAGTATTTT. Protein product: CASSIWGLRTDTQYF.

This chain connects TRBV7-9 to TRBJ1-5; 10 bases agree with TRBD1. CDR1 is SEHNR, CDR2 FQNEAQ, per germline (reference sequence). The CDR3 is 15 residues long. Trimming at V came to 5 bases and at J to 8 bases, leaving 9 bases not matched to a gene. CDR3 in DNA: TGTGCCAGCAGCAGACAGGGGGCTAGTGTCGAGCCCCAGCATTTT. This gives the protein CASSRQGASVEPQHF.

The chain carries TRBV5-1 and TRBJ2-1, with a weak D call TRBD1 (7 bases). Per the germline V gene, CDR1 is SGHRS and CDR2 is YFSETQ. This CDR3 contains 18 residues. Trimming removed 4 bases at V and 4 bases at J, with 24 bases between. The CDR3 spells CASSQGGAGFLGYNEQFF. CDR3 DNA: TGCGCCAGCAGCCAGGGGGGCGCAGGTTTCCTGGGGTACAATGAGCAGTTCTTC. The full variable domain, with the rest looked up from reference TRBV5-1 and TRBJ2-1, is KAGVTQTPRYLIKTRGQQVTLSCSPISGHRSVSWYQQTPGQGLQFLFEYFSETQRNKGNFPGRFSGRQFSNSRSEMNVSTLELGDSALYLCASSQGGAGFLGYNEQFFGPGTRLTVL.

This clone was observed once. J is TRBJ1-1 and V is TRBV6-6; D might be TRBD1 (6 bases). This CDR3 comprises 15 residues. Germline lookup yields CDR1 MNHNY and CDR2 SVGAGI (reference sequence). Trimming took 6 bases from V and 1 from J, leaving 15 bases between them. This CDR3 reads CASRMKETGNTEAFF. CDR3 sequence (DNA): TGTGCCAGCAGGATGAAAGAGACAGGGAACACTGAAGCTTTCTTT.

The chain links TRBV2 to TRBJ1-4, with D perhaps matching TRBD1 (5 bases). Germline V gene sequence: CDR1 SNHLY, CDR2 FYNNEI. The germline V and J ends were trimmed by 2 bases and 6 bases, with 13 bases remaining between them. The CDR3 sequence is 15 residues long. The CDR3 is CASSELVGGDEKLFF. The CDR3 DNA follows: TGTGCCAGCAGTGAATTGGTCGGAGGGGATGAAAAACTGTTTTTT.

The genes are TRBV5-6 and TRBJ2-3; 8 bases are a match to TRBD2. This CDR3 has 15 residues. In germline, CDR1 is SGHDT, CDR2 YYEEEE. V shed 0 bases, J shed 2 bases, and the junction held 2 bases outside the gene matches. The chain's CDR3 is CASSLERGNTDTQYF. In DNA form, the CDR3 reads TGTGCCAGCAGCTTGGAGCGGGGGAACACAGATACGCAGTATTTT.

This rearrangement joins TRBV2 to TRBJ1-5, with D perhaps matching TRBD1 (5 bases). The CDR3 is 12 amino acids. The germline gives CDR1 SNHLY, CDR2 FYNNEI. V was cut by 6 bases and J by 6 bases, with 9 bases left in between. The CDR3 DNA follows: TGTGCCAGCAGCCGGGGGACTCAGCCCCAGCATTTT. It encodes CASSRGTQPQHF.